Below are 5 T cell receptor beta chains sequenced from a single sample in a study of CXCR3-negative and CXCR3-positive naive CD8 T cells (dated by TCRdb to about 2019). Sequenced using a NextSeq 550. The Human TCR Profiling Kit (MiLaboratory) was used to make UMI-labeled 5' RACE TRB cDNA libraries. TCRdb reprocessed the reads; each CDR3 protein sequence makes one entry, and DNA is unavailable. This sample's records show around 29,000 distinct CDR3 sequences. 10% of the sample is taken by the ten largest. Sequenced material: memory CD8+ T cells from blood. This specimen's cell subset or site label, per the study, means: conventional CD8+ memory T cells (TMEM), sorted as controls. These receptors came from a human donor in good health. Some clones in this sample may be carry-over from other donors' samples.

The CDR3 is CASSLNPGWGEQYF. This chain connects TRBV7-2 to TRBJ2-7. This CDR3 is built from 14 residues. Germline assignment: CDR1 SGHTA and CDR2 FQGNSA.

This rearrangement joins TRBV19 to TRBJ2-1. The CDR3 loop spans 15 amino acids. Germline-derived CDR1 and CDR2 are LNHDA and SQIVND (reference sequence). The chain's CDR3 is CASSIGQAAYNEQFF.

Frequency places this clonotype as large. The J gene is TRBJ2-1, the V gene TRBV2; the D call from TCRdb, TRBD1, cannot be confirmed without DNA. This CDR3 is built from 14 residues. CDR1 SNHLY and CDR2 FYNNEI come from the germline V gene. Here the CDR3 reads CASTLDTLRNEQFF. The full variable domain, completed using reference TRBV2 and TRBJ2-1, is EPEVTQTPSHQVTQMGQEVILRCVPISNHLYFYWYRQILGQKVEFLVSFYNNEISEKSEIFDDQFSVERPDGSNFTLKIRSTKLEDSAMYFCASTLDTLRNEQFFGPGTRLTVL.

V and J are TRBV19 and TRBJ2-5; the D gene TCRdb calls, TRBD1, cannot be checked with no DNA. The V gene's germline CDR1 is LNHDA and CDR2 SQIVND (reference sequence). This CDR3 contains 15 residues. CDR3 sequence reads: CASSMGGQGSETQYF.

The chain uses TRBV7-9 and TRBJ1-3. The CDR3 is 16 residues long. Looked up from germline, CDR1 is SEHNR and CDR2 is FQNEAQ (reference sequence). The CDR3 loop reads CASSLDEDSSGNTIYF.